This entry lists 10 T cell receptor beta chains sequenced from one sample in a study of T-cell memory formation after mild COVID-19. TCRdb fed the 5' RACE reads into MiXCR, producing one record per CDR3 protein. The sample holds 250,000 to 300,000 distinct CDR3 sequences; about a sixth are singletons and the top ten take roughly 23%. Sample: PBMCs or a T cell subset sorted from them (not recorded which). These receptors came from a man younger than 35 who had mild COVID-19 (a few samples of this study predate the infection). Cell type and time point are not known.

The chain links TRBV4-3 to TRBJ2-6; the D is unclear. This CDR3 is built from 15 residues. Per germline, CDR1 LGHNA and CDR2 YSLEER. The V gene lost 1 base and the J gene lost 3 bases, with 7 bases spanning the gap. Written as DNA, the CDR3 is TGCGCCAGCAGCCAAGGAGGCTTTGGGGCCAACGTCCTGACTTTC. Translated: CASSQGGFGANVLTF.

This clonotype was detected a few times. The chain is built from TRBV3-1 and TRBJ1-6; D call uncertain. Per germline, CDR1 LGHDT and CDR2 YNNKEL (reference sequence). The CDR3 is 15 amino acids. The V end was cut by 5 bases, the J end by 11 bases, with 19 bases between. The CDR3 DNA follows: TGTGCCAGCAGCACAACAACGCTAGATGCGGCACCCCTCCACTTT. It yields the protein CASSTTTLDAAPLHF.

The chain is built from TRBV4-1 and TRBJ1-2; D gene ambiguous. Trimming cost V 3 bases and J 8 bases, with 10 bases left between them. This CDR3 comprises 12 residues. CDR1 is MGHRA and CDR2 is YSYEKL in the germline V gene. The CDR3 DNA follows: TGCGCCAGCAGCCAGACCCCGGGAGGCTACACCTTC. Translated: CASSQTPGGYTF.

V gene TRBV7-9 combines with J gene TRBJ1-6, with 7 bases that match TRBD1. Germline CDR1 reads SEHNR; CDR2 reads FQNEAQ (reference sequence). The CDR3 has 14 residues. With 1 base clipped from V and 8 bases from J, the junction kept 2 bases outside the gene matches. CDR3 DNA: TGTGCCAGCAGCTTAGAACAGGGGTATTCACCCCTCCACTTT. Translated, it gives CASSLEQGYSPLHF.

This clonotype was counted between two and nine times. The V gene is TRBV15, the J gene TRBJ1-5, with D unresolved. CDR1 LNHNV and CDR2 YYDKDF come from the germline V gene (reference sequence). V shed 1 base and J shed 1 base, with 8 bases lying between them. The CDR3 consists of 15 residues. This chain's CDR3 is CATSRVGGSNQPQHF. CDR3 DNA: TGTGCCACCAGCAGAGTGGGAGGGAGCAATCAGCCCCAGCATTTT.

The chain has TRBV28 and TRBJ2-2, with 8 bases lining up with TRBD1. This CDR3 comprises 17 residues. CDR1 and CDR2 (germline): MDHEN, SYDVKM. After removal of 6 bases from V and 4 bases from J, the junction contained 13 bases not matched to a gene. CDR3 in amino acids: CASSLRQGRRGTGELFF. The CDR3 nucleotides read TGTGCCAGCAGCCTCAGACAGGGGCGACGAGGCACCGGGGAGCTGTTTTTT.

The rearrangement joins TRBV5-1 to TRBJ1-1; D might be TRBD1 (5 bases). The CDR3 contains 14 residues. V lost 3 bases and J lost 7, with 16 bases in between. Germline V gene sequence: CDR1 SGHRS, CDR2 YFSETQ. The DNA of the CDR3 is TGCGCCAGCAGCTCATCCGACAGTCGGGGTGAAGCTTTCTTT. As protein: CASSSSDSRGEAFF.

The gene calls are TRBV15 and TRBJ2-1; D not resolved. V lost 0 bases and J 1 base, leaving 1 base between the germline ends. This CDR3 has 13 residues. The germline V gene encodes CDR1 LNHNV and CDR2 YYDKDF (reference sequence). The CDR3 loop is CATSRDSYNEQFF. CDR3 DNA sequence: TGTGCCACCAGCAGAGATTCCTACAATGAGCAGTTCTTC.

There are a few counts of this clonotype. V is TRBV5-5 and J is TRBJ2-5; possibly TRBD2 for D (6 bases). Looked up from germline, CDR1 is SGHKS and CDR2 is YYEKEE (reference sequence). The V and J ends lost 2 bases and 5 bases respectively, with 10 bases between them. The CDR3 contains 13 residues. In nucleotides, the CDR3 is TGTGCCAGCAGCTTCCTAGCGACGGAGACCCAGTACTTC. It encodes CASSFLATETQYF.

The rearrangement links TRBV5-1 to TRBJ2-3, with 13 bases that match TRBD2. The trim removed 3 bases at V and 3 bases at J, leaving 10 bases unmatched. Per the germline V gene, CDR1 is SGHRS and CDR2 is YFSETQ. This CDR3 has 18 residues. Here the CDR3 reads CASSSTTSGGRLTDTQYF. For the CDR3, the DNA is TGCGCCAGCAGCTCAACGACTAGCGGGGGGCGTCTAACAGATACGCAGTATTTT.